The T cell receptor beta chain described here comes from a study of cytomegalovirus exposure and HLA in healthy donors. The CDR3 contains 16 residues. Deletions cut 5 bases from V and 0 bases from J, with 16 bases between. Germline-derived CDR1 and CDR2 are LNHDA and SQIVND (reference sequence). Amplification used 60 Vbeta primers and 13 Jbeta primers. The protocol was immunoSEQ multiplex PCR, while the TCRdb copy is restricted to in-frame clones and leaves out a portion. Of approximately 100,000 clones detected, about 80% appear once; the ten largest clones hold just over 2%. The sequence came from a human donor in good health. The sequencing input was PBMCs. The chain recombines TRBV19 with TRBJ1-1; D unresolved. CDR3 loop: CASSSPVRAVNTEAFF. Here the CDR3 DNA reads TGTGCCAGTAGTTCCCCTGTGAGAGCGGTGAACACTGAAGCTTTCTTT.